One sample yielded the 23 T cell receptor beta chains listed below, sequenced in a study of T cells in Graves' hyperthyroidism and ophthalmopathy. The CDR3 regions of TCR beta were amplified from RNA transcripts. The HTBI primer set was used in a first-round RT-PCR of the TCR CDR3. MiXCR, applied by TCRdb to the multiplex PCR reads, yields one record per CDR3 protein. The data contain around 110,000 distinct CDR3 sequences, 16% of them singletons. Sequencing used blood. The receptors were sampled from a woman between 50 and 59 years old with Graves' hyperthyroidism.

This clonotype was detected ten times or more. This chain uses TRBV5-1 with TRBJ2-2; tentative D call: TRBD1 (6 bases). V was pared by 2 bases and J by 5 bases, with 22 bases between. The germline V gene has CDR1 SGHRS and CDR2 YFSETQ. The CDR3 length is 18 residues. The CDR3 loop is CASSFGPQGLGATGELFF. CDR3 nucleotide sequence: TGCGCCAGCAGCTTTGGCCCTCAGGGGTTAGGGGCGACCGGGGAGCTGTTTTTT.

This clonotype came up a few times. In nucleotides, the CDR3 is TGCAGTGCCCCCAAGGCGGGGACTAGCGGGGGAAATGAGCAGTTCTTC. Residues: CSAPKAGTSGGNEQFF. This sequence joins TRBV20-1 and TRBJ2-1; the match to TRBD2 covers 14 bases. The length of the CDR3 is 16 residues. Germline V gene data show CDR1 as DFQATT and CDR2 as SNEGSKA (reference sequence). J lost 7 bases, V lost 6 bases, and 11 bases had no gene match.

The chain links TRBV29-1 to TRBJ2-1, with D perhaps matching TRBD2 (6 bases). Germline CDR1 SQVTM, CDR2 ANQGSEA. There are 12 residues in the CDR3. This chain's CDR3 is CRVLGRYNEQFF. The CDR3 DNA reads as TGCAGGGTCCTAGGGAGGTACAATGAGCAGTTCTTC.

This clonotype occurred many times. For the CDR3, the DNA is TGTGCCAGCAGTTCCCAGGGGGCTGGTTATGAAAAACTGTTTTTT. This gives the protein CASSSQGAGYEKLFF. This rearrangement joins TRBV28 to TRBJ1-4; 8 bases are shared with TRBD1. Trimming removed 4 bases from V and 6 bases from J; junction bases left unmatched: 7. CDR3 length: 15 amino acids. The germline V gene has CDR1 MDHEN and CDR2 SYDVKM.

The table lists this clonotype with many counts. V and J are TRBV20-1 and TRBJ1-5, with unresolved D. V lost 3 bases and J 2 bases, leaving 20 bases between the germline ends. The CDR3 totals 17 residues. Germline V gene data show CDR1 as DFQATT and CDR2 as SNEGSKA (reference sequence). The DNA for the CDR3 is TGCAGTGCTAGTGGCTCCCGTATATATATTGGCAATCAGCCCCAGCATTTT. As protein: CSASGSRIYIGNQPQHF.

This clonotype was picked up many times. As DNA, the CDR3 is TGCAGCGTTGAAGGGCAGATGAACACTGAAGCTTTCTTT. Amino acids: CSVEGQMNTEAFF. The V gene is TRBV29-1, the J gene TRBJ1-1; D gene ambiguous. Trimming left V 1 base short and J 0 bases short, with 6 bases between. Germline-derived CDR1 and CDR2 are SQVTM and ANQGSEA. The CDR3 totals 13 residues.

The J gene is TRBJ2-2, the V gene TRBV5-6; 10 positions match TRBD1. This CDR3 is 19 amino acids long. CDR1 is SGHDT, CDR2 YYEEEE, per germline. The J segment lost 1 base and the V segment lost 3 bases, leaving 12 bases of the junction unmatched. CDR3 loop: CASSSFGQGGFMNTGELFF. For the CDR3, the DNA is TGTGCCAGCAGCTCGTTCGGACAGGGGGGATTTATGAACACCGGGGAGCTGTTTTTT. The full variable domain, in which reference TRBV5-6 and TRBJ2-2 provide the parts outside the CDR3, is DAGVTQSPTHLIKTRGQQVTLRCSPKSGHDTVSWYQQALGQGPQFIFQYYEEEERQRGNFPDRFSGHQFPNYSSELNVNALLLGDSALYLCASSSFGQGGFMNTGELFFGEGSRLTVL.

The chain uses TRBV10-3 and TRBJ2-6; possibly TRBD2 for D (5 bases). Per the germline V gene, CDR1 is ENHRY and CDR2 is SYGVKD. The CDR3 has 15 amino acids. V was trimmed by 3 bases and J by 2 bases, leaving 8 bases between them. CDR3 in amino acids: CAISESRAGANVLTF. The CDR3, as DNA: TGTGCCATCAGTGAATCGAGGGCTGGGGCCAACGTCCTGACTTTC.

V usage is TRBV14 and J usage is TRBJ2-2; D perhaps matches TRBD2 (7 bases). There are 14 residues in the CDR3. Germline V gene data show CDR1 as SGHDN and CDR2 as FVKESK. Trimming shortened V by 3 bases and J by 7 bases, and 12 bases separated the two germline ends. The CDR3 nucleotides read TGTGCCAGCAGCCATCGGGGGGCGGACGGGGAGCTGTTTTTT. This gives the protein CASSHRGADGELFF.

The CDR3 DNA reads TGTGCCAGCAGGGGTGGGACAGGGAAAAACACCATATATTTT. The encoded protein is CASRGGTGKNTIYF. The chain employs TRBV28 and TRBJ1-3; 9 bases are shared with TRBD1. The ends lost 6 bases at V and 6 bases at J; junction bases unmatched: 6. CDR1 is MDHEN, CDR2 SYDVKM, per germline. The CDR3 is made up of 14 amino acids.

This clonotype was seen repeatedly, ten times or more. This chain joins TRBV12-3 or TRBV12-4 and TRBJ2-1; no clear D gene. This CDR3 is 15 amino acids long. V was shortened by 2 bases and J by 5 bases, with 13 bases between the two germline ends. The DNA for the CDR3 is TGTGCCAGCAGTTTATATTCTAGAGGTAACAATGAGCAGTTCTTC. Encoded protein: CASSLYSRGNNEQFF.

This chain joins TRBV10-2 and TRBJ1-3; D remains ambiguous. V was clipped by 3 bases and J by 0 bases, with 12 bases between them. Per the germline V gene, CDR1 is WSHSY and CDR2 is SAAADI. The CDR3 contains 16 residues. The CDR3 region has the DNA TGCGCCAGCAGTGATAGTAAGGGAAGCTCTGGAAACACCATATATTTT. Amino acid sequence: CASSDSKGSSGNTIYF.

The J gene is TRBJ1-1, the V gene TRBV20-1, with TRBD1 matching over 8 bases. Germline V gives CDR1 DFQATT, CDR2 SNEGSKA (reference sequence). This CDR3 comprises 15 residues. The V gene end was trimmed by 5 bases and the J gene end by 2 bases; junction bases not matched to a gene: 10. The CDR3 DNA is TGCAGTGCTCAACCCAGGACAGGGACAAACACTGAAGCTTTCTTT. Amino acid sequence: CSAQPRTGTNTEAFF.

This clonotype was found many times. This rearrangement joins TRBV29-1 to TRBJ2-7; D could derive from TRBD1 or TRBD2 (5 bases each). Germline V gives CDR1 SQVTM, CDR2 ANQGSEA. This CDR3 spans 12 amino acids. Deletions cut 4 bases from V and 5 bases from J, with 12 bases between. DNA of the CDR3: TGCAGCGTTGTCAGTCAGGGAGACGAGCAGTACTTC. Protein sequence: CSVVSQGDEQYF.

In this sample, this clonotype turned up many times. The J gene is TRBJ1-5, the V gene TRBV19; D call uncertain. Looked up from germline, CDR1 is LNHDA and CDR2 is SQIVND (reference sequence). The CDR3 is 13 residues long. The ends were cut back, 2 bases at V and 4 bases at J, with 6 bases in the middle. CDR3 in amino acids: CASSIWENQPQHF. In DNA, the CDR3 is TGTGCCAGTAGTATATGGGAGAATCAGCCCCAGCATTTT.

The sample holds many counts of this clonotype. One junction end does not reproduce the germline sequence, and a read error may be involved. The rearrangement links TRBV6-1 to TRBJ1-5; no clear D gene. Germline V gene data show CDR1 as MNHNS and CDR2 as SASEGT. The CDR3 is 13 amino acids. Written as DNA, the CDR3 is TGTACCAGCAGCGGAGATAGCAATCAGCCCCAGCATTTT. Translated, it gives CTSSGDSNQPQHF.

The table lists this clonotype with many counts. This rearrangement joins TRBV6-2 or TRBV6-3 to TRBJ2-7, with TRBD1 matching 8 bases. V gave up 6 bases and J gave up 4 bases; unmatched junction bases: 14. The CDR3 has 16 residues. Germline CDR1 is MNHEY and CDR2 is SVGEGT. The CDR3 sequence: CASRPSPGTGKYEQYF. The DNA of the CDR3 is TGTGCCAGCAGACCATCTCCTGGGACAGGAAAATACGAGCAGTACTTC.

The V gene is TRBV30, the J gene TRBJ1-2; D unresolved. Trimming left V 0 bases short and J 4 bases short, with 12 bases between. Germline V CDR1 and CDR2: GTSNPN, SVGIG (reference sequence). CDR3 length: 14 amino acids. The CDR3 loop is CAWSVGRLFYGYTF. CDR3 nucleotide sequence: TGTGCCTGGAGTGTGGGTCGTCTTTTCTATGGCTACACCTTC.

At least ten counts were recorded for this clonotype. J is TRBJ2-7 and V is TRBV5-6; tentatively, D is TRBD2 (6 bases). The CDR3 extends over 14 amino acids. Germline V lookup: CDR1 SGHDT, CDR2 YYEEEE. The CDR3 reads CPSRRVGSFYEQYV. CDR3 coding DNA: TGTCCCAGCCGCCGAGTCGGGAGCTTCTACGAGCAGTACGTC.

This clonotype occurred a few times. A much larger clone differs by one base, so this may be a read error. This rearrangement joins TRBV6-2 or TRBV6-3 to TRBJ1-1; no firm D call. The CDR3 loop spans 14 amino acids. Germline V gene sequence: CDR1 MNHEY, CDR2 SVGEGT. The chain's CDR3 is CASSSGRGNTEALF. The DNA of the CDR3 is TGTGCCAGCAGTTCCGGACGAGGGAACACTGAAGCTCTCTTT.

J is TRBJ2-7 and V is TRBV2, with 7 bases fitting TRBD2. The CDR3 covers 14 residues. Trimming cost V 0 bases and J 1 base; bases outside gene matches: 0. Germline V CDR1 and CDR2: SNHLY, FYNNEI. CDR3 bases: TGTGCCAGCAGTGAAGCGGGAGGGTCCTACGAGCAGTACTTC. The encoded protein is CASSEAGGSYEQYF.

In this sample, this clonotype turned up many times. This sequence joins TRBV6-1 and TRBJ1-1, with a possible D match to TRBD1 (5 bases). Germline values: CDR1 MNHNS, CDR2 SASEGT. With 1 base removed from V and 1 base from J, the gap between germline ends came to 7 bases. The CDR3 is made up of 14 amino acids. DNA for the CDR3: TGTGCCAGCAGTGAAGTGGGGACGAACACTGAAGCTTTCTTT. Its protein product is CASSEVGTNTEAFF.

This clonotype was seen more than once but under ten times. The junction does not match germline at one end; this may be a read error. The rearrangement uses TRBV7-7 and TRBJ2-3, with TRBD2 matching over 9 bases. Germline-derived CDR1 and CDR2 are SSHAT and FNYEAQ (reference sequence). The CDR3 loop spans 15 amino acids. The CDR3: CASSVSGGLTDTQYF. The CDR3, as DNA: TGTGCTAGCAGCGTCAGCGGGGGGCTGACAGATACGCAGTATTTT.